This TCR beta chain originates from a study of Ad26.COV2.S vaccination and SARS-CoV-2 variants. Notes on the study in general: TCR breadth and depth estimates may have understated total T cell responses. Substantial post-vaccination breadth of spike-specific CD8+ and CD4+ T cell responses was reported. People who got the vaccine or the placebo had similar non-spike TCR breadth. Individuals receiving vaccine had higher spike-specific TCR breadth than placebo recipients did.

There are 14 residues in the CDR3. Germline V gene sequence: CDR1 LNHDA, CDR2 SQIVND (reference sequence). V gave up 11 bases and J gave up 4 bases, with 20 bases separating them. Produced via immunoSEQ multiplex PCR; TCRdb's table is partial and in-frame only. The table lists 150,000 to 200,000 clones, approximately 88% of them singletons, with about 5.5% in the top ten. Points on this clone: Its antigen is unidentified.

The receptor was derived from a human donor who had recovered from COVID-19. The material sequenced was peripheral blood, taken after recovery from COVID-19. The V and J genes are TRBV19 and TRBJ1-1, with D perhaps matching TRBD1 (6 bases). As DNA, the CDR3 is TGTGCCGCGCGGACGGGGGGCTGGGGCACTGAAGCTTTCTTT. It yields the protein CAARTGGWGTEAFF.